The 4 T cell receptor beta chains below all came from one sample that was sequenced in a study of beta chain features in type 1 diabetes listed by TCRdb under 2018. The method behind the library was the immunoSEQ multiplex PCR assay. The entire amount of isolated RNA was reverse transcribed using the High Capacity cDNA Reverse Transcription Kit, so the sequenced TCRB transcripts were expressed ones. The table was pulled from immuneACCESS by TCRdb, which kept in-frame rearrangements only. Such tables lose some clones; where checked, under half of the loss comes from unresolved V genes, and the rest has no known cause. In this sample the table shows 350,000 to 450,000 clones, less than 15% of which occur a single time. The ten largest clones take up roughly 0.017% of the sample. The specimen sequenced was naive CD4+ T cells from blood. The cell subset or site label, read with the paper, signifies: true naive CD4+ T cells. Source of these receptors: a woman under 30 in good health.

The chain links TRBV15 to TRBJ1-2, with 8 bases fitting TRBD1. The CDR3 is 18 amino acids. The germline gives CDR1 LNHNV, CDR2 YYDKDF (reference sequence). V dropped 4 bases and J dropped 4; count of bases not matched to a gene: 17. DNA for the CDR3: TGTGCCACCAGCAATCCAGCAGGGACAGGCGTCGAAATCTATGGCTACACCTTC. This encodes CATSNPAGTGVEIYGYTF.

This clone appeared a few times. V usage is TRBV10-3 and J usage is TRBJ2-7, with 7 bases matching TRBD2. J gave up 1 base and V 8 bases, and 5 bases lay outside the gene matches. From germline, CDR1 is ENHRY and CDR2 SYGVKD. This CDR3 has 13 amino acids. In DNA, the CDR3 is TGTGCCATCTCTGTTAGCGGGTCCTACGAGCAGTACTTC. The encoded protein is CAISVSGSYEQYF.

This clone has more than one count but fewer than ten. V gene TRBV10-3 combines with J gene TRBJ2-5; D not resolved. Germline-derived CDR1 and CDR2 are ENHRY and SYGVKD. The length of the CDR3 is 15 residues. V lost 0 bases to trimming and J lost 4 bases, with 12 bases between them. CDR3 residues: CAISESAVSRETQYF. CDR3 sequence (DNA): TGTGCCATCAGTGAGTCGGCGGTCAGTAGAGAGACCCAGTACTTC.

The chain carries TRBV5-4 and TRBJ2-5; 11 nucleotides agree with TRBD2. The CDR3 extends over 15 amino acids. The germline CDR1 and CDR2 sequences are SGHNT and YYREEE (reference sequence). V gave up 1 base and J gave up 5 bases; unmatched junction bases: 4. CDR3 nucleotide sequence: TGTGCCAGCAGCTTGTTACCTAGCGGGGGGGAGACCCAGTACTTC. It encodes CASSLLPSGGETQYF. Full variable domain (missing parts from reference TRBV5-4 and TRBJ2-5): ETGVTQSPTHLIKTRGQQVTLRCSSQSGHNTVSWYQQALGQGPQFIFQYYREEENGRGNFPPRFSGLQFPNYSSELNVNALELDDSALYLCASSLLPSGGETQYFGPGTRLLVL.